The 30 T cell receptor beta chains reported below all come from one sample, sequenced in a study of blood T cell repertoires in COVID-19. The data were produced by immunoSEQ multiplex PCR, yet TCRdb's version contains in-frame clones alone and is incomplete. This table has about 91,000 clones, around 90% appearing once. Sequencing input: peripheral blood. These receptors all come from a woman between 65 and 79 years old with acute or convalescent COVID-19.

The genes are TRBV30 and TRBJ1-3, with TRBD1 as a possible D gene (6 bases). V lost 2 bases and J 4 bases, leaving 12 bases between the germline ends. The CDR3 covers 14 residues. Germline V lookup: CDR1 GTSNPN, CDR2 SVGIG (reference sequence). CDR3 sequence (DNA): TGTGCCTGGAGTAACAGGGCAGCGGGAAACACCATATATTTT. Encoded protein: CAWSNRAAGNTIYF.

In nucleotides, the CDR3 is TGTGCCTGGGACCAGGGACAGGGGTTCTCAGATACGCAGTATTTT. It codes for CAWDQGQGFSDTQYF. This sequence joins TRBV30 and TRBJ2-3; 10 nucleotides agree with TRBD1. The CDR3 contains 15 residues. Per germline, CDR1 GTSNPN and CDR2 SVGIG (reference sequence). V lost 5 bases and J lost 4; bases outside the gene matches: 9.

As regards this clone: An end of the junction differs from the germline gene, which may be a read error. CDR3 residues: CASSLTSDMRTEAFF. CDR3 DNA sequence: TGTGCCAGCAGCCTAACCTCGGATATGAGGACTGAAGCTTTCTTT. The V gene is TRBV7-3, the J gene TRBJ1-1; the D is unclear. Germline V gene data show CDR1 as SGHTA and CDR2 as FQGTGA. The CDR3 is made up of 15 amino acids.

The CDR3 region has the DNA TGTGCCAGCAGCTTGGGGGACTACCCCACAGATACGCAGTATTTT. Translation gives CASSLGDYPTDTQYF. The chain is built from TRBV5-4 and TRBJ2-3; 7 bases are shared with TRBD2. Germline CDR1 reads SGHNT; CDR2 reads YYREEE (reference sequence). The CDR3 runs 15 residues. Trimming took 0 bases from V and 2 from J; bases not matched to a gene: 3. The complete variable domain, with remaining parts taken from reference TRBV5-4 and TRBJ2-3, reads ETGVTQSPTHLIKTRGQQVTLRCSSQSGHNTVSWYQQALGQGPQFIFQYYREEENGRGNFPPRFSGLQFPNYSSELNVNALELDDSALYLCASSLGDYPTDTQYFGPGTRLTVL.

The chain carries TRBV18 and TRBJ1-6; TRBD1 agrees at 9 bases. Trimming at V came to 5 bases and at J to 5 bases, leaving 4 bases not matched to a gene. The CDR3 sequence is 15 residues long. Germline V gives CDR1 KGHSH, CDR2 LQKENI. CDR3 sequence: CASSTGQGDNSPLHF. CDR3 in DNA: TGTGCCAGCTCAACGGGACAGGGAGATAATTCACCCCTCCACTTT. Based on the CDR3 plus reference TRBV18 and TRBJ1-6, the full variable domain is NAGVMQNPRHLVRRRGQEARLRCSPMKGHSHVYWYRQLPEEGLKFMVYLQKENIIDESGMPKERFSAEFPKEGPSILRIQQVVRGDSAAYFCASSTGQGDNSPLHFGNGTRLTVT.

This sequence joins TRBV2 and TRBJ1-6, with D maybe TRBD1 (6 bases). Germline CDR1 and CDR2: SNHLY and FYNNEI. The germline V and J ends were trimmed by 4 bases and 8 bases, with 12 bases remaining between them. The CDR3 sequence is 14 residues long. The CDR3 coding sequence is TGTGCCAGCAGTGTAAGGGACACGGATTCACCCCTCCACTTT. Translation gives CASSVRDTDSPLHF.

The rearrangement joins TRBV5-4 to TRBJ2-3, with D maybe TRBD2 (6 bases). The ends were cut back, 4 bases at V and 1 base at J, with 13 bases in the middle. CDR3 size: 15 residues. The germline CDR1 and CDR2 sequences are SGHNT and YYREEE (reference sequence). In DNA, the CDR3 is TGTGCCAGCAGCACGAGACTAGATCGCACAGATACGCAGTATTTT. This codes for CASSTRLDRTDTQYF.

The J gene is TRBJ2-7, the V gene TRBV14; a possible D gene is TRBD2 (6 bases). With 4 bases removed from V and 4 bases from J, the gap between germline ends came to 8 bases. Germline V lookup: CDR1 SGHDN, CDR2 FVKESK. There are 12 residues in the CDR3. The CDR3 DNA reads as TGTGCCAGCAGCCTAGGAGGGTACGAGCAGTACTTC. This encodes CASSLGGYEQYF.

The V call is TRBV6-4, the J call TRBJ2-1, with D perhaps TRBD2 (6 bases). The CDR3 loop spans 13 amino acids. Trimming took off 3 bases at V and 9 bases at J, with 12 bases between the two ends. The germline V gene has CDR1 MRHNA and CDR2 SNTAGT. The CDR3 loop reads CASSEEGYGEQFF. In DNA, the CDR3 is TGTGCCAGCAGTGAGGAGGGGTATGGTGAGCAGTTCTTC.

This rearrangement joins TRBV6-6 to TRBJ2-7; 9 positions agree with TRBD1. Trimming took 0 bases from V and 4 from J; bases not matched to a gene: 7. CDR1 and CDR2 (germline): MNHNY, SVGAGI (reference sequence). The CDR3 contains 16 residues. CDR3 in DNA: TGTGCCAGCAGTTACTCCGACCCGGGACAGGGATACGAGCAGTACTTC. Encoded protein: CASSYSDPGQGYEQYF.

A single count supports this clone. V is TRBV7-2 and J is TRBJ2-5; 10 bases map to TRBD2. The ends lost 0 bases at V and 6 bases at J; junction bases unmatched: 7. The CDR3 length is 16 residues. Germline CDR1 SGHTA, CDR2 FQGNSA. CDR3 region: CASSLASSGGMKTQYF. Here the CDR3 DNA reads TGTGCCAGCAGCTTAGCGAGTAGCGGGGGGATGAAGACCCAGTACTTC.

The V and J genes are TRBV29-1 and TRBJ2-4, with a possible D match to TRBD1 (6 bases). Germline V gives CDR1 SQVTM, CDR2 ANQGSEA. CDR3 size: 16 residues. Between the trimmed V and J ends, which lost 4 bases and 3 bases, there was a span of 19 bases. CDR3: CSVGYGSRGDKNIQYF. CDR3 sequence (DNA): TGCAGCGTTGGGTATGGGAGCAGGGGCGACAAAAACATTCAGTACTTC.

This clone was counted a single time. V and J are TRBV25-1 and TRBJ1-2; the D gene is possibly TRBD1 (5 bases). The CDR3 loop spans 14 amino acids. Deletions cut 0 bases from V and 8 bases from J, with 13 bases between. Per germline, CDR1 MGHDK and CDR2 SYGVNS. The CDR3 reads CASSEYQGADGYTF. The CDR3 region has the DNA TGTGCCAGCAGTGAATATCAAGGGGCGGACGGCTACACCTTC.

This clone occurred once. The J gene is TRBJ2-3, the V gene TRBV5-6; D not resolved. The ends were cut back, 0 bases at V and 6 bases at J, with 8 bases in the middle. The CDR3 spans 13 residues. Germline values: CDR1 SGHDT, CDR2 YYEEEE. The CDR3 bases are TGTGCCAGCAGCTTGGGCCCCGAGGATACGCAGTATTTT. This gives the protein CASSLGPEDTQYF.

J is TRBJ1-5 and V is TRBV28; D uncertain. Trimming left V 1 base short and J 5 bases short, with 3 bases between. The length of the CDR3 is 12 residues. Per germline, CDR1 MDHEN and CDR2 SYDVKM. Written as DNA, the CDR3 is TGTGCCAGCAGTTTATTAGATCAGCCCCAGCATTTT. Encoded protein: CASSLLDQPQHF.

The chain has TRBV5-1 and TRBJ2-1, with 9 positions matching TRBD1. The CDR3 runs 14 residues. V trimming: 4 bases; J trimming: 6 bases; junction bases outside the gene matches: 5. The germline gives CDR1 SGHRS, CDR2 YFSETQ. In DNA, the CDR3 is TGCGCCAGCAGCCTGACAGGGGGGGTCAATGAGCAGTTCTTC. As protein: CASSLTGGVNEQFF.

V gene TRBV2 combines with J gene TRBJ2-5; a weak D match, TRBD2 (5 bases). V was cut by 2 bases and J by 2 bases, with 12 bases left in between. Germline V gene sequence: CDR1 SNHLY, CDR2 FYNNEI. The CDR3 runs to 15 residues. The CDR3 sequence: CASSEQASLQETQYF. The CDR3 nucleotides read TGTGCCAGCAGTGAACAGGCTAGCTTACAAGAGACCCAGTACTTC.

This chain connects TRBV2 to TRBJ2-4, with D tentatively TRBD2 (7 bases). This CDR3 has 12 residues. From germline, CDR1 is SNHLY and CDR2 FYNNEI. Between the trimmed V and J ends, which lost 6 bases and 8 bases, there was a span of 11 bases. CDR3 residues: CASRLGGDIQYF. In DNA, the CDR3 is TGTGCCAGCAGACTAGGGGGGGACATTCAGTACTTC.

This rearrangement joins TRBV11-2 to TRBJ1-2; no clear D. Germline assignment: CDR1 SGHAT and CDR2 FQNNGV. V lost 0 bases and J lost 2, with 13 bases in between. The CDR3 loop spans 16 amino acids. The CDR3 DNA reads TGTGCCAGCAGCTTAGAAGGTCACAGCTCGAACTATGGCTACACCTTC. Its protein is CASSLEGHSSNYGYTF.

This clone was found once. CDR3 sequence: CASSRGTSGGQETQYF. The CDR3 bases are TGTGCCAGCAGCCGTGGGACTAGCGGGGGTCAAGAGACCCAGTACTTC. This chain joins TRBV5-4 and TRBJ2-5; 14 bases are shared with TRBD2. Unmatched junction bases numbered 4, after V lost 4 bases and J lost 2 bases. The CDR3 totals 16 residues. Looked up from germline, CDR1 is SGHNT and CDR2 is YYREEE (reference sequence).

DNA for the CDR3: TGTGCCAGCAGTGAAGTAGGGGGTCAGAGCAATCAGCCCCAGCATTTT. Translation gives CASSEVGGQSNQPQHF. This chain connects TRBV6-1 to TRBJ1-5; weak D call: TRBD1 (6 bases). The CDR3 sequence is 16 residues long. Trimming took 1 base from V and 1 from J, leaving 11 bases between them. Germline V gene lookup returns CDR1 MNHNS and CDR2 SASEGT.

This chain joins TRBV5-1 and TRBJ1-1, with 8 bases matching TRBD1. Germline V gene sequence: CDR1 SGHRS, CDR2 YFSETQ. The CDR3 extends over 15 amino acids. Trimming at V came to 7 bases and at J to 0 bases, leaving 8 bases not matched to a gene. For the CDR3, the DNA is TGCGCCAGCCAGACAGGGGACCTGATGAACACTGAAGCTTTCTTT. It translates to CASQTGDLMNTEAFF.

This clone was counted once. The V and J genes are TRBV2 and TRBJ2-1; D is ambiguous. The germline gives CDR1 SNHLY, CDR2 FYNNEI. The CDR3 consists of 13 residues. Deletions cut 6 bases from V and 6 bases from J, with 12 bases between. The CDR3 region is CASSLEGPNEQFF. The CDR3, as DNA: TGTGCCAGCAGCCTAGAAGGTCCCAATGAGCAGTTCTTC.

V usage is TRBV5-1 and J usage is TRBJ2-7; 9 bases align to TRBD1. Germline V gene sequence: CDR1 SGHRS, CDR2 YFSETQ. CDR3 size: 14 residues. J gave up 5 bases and V 4 bases, and 7 bases lay outside the gene matches. The CDR3 DNA is TGCGCCAGCAGCAACGCCGGGACAGGGAACGAGCAGTACTTC. As protein: CASSNAGTGNEQYF.

The chain is built from TRBV6-6 and TRBJ2-1; D perhaps matches TRBD1 (6 bases). This CDR3 has 15 residues. CDR1 is MNHNY and CDR2 is SVGAGI in the germline V gene (reference sequence). Trimming took off 6 bases at V and 0 bases at J, with 12 bases between the two ends. The CDR3 nucleotides are TGTGCCAGCAGGGACAGTCGGTTCTCCTACAATGAGCAGTTCTTC. Protein: CASRDSRFSYNEQFF.

The rearrangement uses TRBV3-1 (or the pseudogene TRBV3-2) and TRBJ2-7, with D possibly being TRBD1 (5 bases). Germline assignment: CDR1 LGHDT and CDR2 YNNKEL (reference sequence). The CDR3 totals 15 residues. Trimming pared 3 bases from V and 3 bases from J, leaving 15 bases between. The CDR3, as DNA: TGTGCCAGCAGCCATCGGCAGGGTAAGGGCTACGAGCAGTACTTC. Translation gives CASSHRQGKGYEQYF.

J is TRBJ1-4 and V is TRBV10-3; 9 bases agree with TRBD1. V lost 1 base, J lost 10 bases, and 7 bases stayed unmatched. The CDR3 has 15 residues. In germline, CDR1 is ENHRY, CDR2 SYGVKD. For the CDR3, the DNA is TGTGCCATCAGTGAGTTCCGGGACAGGGATGGAAAACTGTTTTTT. This gives the protein CAISEFRDRDGKLFF.

The gene calls are TRBV18 and TRBJ1-2, with 7 positions matching TRBD1. The junction had 10 bases not matched to a gene; V was cut back by 6 bases and J by 6 bases. The germline V gene has CDR1 KGHSH and CDR2 LQKENI. This CDR3 comprises 14 residues. The DNA for the CDR3 is TGTGCCAGCTCCAGACAGGGTCAAGGAAATGGCTACACCTTC. Its protein is CASSRQGQGNGYTF.

This chain links TRBV6-4 with TRBJ2-3; 10 nucleotides line up with TRBD2. V was clipped by 6 bases and J by 6 bases; unmatched bases: 9. Germline V gene data show CDR1 as MRHNA and CDR2 as SNTAGT. CDR3 length: 15 amino acids. CDR3 amino acids: CASRNKAGGLDTQYF. The CDR3 bases are TGTGCCAGCAGAAACAAAGCGGGGGGGCTGGATACGCAGTATTTT.

The CDR3 region is CASSAGEDSYGYTF. In DNA form, the CDR3 reads TGTGCCAGCAGCGCCGGGGAGGACTCCTATGGCTACACCTTC. The chain links TRBV9 to TRBJ1-2; no clear D gene. This CDR3 contains 14 residues. V was cut by 3 bases and J by 4 bases, with 13 bases left in between. The V gene's germline CDR1 is SGDLS and CDR2 YYNGEE. The entire variable domain, with the rest obtained from reference TRBV9 and TRBJ1-2, is as follows: DSGVTQTPKHLITATGQRVTLRCSPRSGDLSVYWYQQSLDQGLQFLIQYYNGEERAKGNILERFSAQQFPDLHSELNLSSLELGDSALYFCASSAGEDSYGYTFGSGTRLTVV.